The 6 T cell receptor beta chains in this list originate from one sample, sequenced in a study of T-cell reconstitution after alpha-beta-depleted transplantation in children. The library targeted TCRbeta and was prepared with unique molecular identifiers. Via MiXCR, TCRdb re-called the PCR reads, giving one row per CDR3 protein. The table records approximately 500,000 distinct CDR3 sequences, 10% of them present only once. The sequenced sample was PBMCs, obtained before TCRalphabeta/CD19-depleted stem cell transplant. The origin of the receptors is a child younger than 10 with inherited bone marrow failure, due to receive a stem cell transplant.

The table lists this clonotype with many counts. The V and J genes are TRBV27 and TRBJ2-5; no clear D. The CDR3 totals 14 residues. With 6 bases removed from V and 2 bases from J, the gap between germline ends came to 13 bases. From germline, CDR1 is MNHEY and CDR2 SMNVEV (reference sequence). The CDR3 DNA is TGTGCCAGCAGCCCACCCATCGTTCAAGAGACCCAGTACTTC. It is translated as CASSPPIVQETQYF.

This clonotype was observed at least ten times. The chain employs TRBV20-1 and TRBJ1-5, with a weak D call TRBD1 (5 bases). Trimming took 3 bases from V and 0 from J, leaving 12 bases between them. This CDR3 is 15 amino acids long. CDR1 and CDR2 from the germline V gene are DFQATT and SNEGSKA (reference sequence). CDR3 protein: CSASTTDYSNQPQHF. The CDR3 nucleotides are TGCAGTGCTAGTACGACAGATTATAGCAATCAGCCCCAGCATTTT.

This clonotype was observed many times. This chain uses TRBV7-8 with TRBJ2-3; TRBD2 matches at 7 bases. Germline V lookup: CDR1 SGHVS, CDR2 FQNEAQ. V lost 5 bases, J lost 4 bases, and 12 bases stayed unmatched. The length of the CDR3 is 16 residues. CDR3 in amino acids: CASSQRLAGSADTQYF. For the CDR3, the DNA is TGTGCCAGCAGCCAGCGACTAGCAGGGAGCGCAGATACGCAGTATTTT.

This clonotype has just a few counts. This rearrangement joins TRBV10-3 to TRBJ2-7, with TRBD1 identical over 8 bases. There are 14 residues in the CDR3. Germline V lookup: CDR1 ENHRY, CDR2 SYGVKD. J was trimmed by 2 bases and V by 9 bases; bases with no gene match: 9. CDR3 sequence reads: CAIKTGVAAYEQYF. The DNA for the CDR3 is TGTGCCATAAAGACAGGGGTAGCGGCCTACGAGCAGTACTTC.

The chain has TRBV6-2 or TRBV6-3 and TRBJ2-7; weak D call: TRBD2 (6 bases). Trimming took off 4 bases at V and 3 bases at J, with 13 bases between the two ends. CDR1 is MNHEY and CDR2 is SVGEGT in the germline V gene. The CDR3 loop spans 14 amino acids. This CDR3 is CASSSARGLYEQYF. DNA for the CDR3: TGTGCCAGCAGTTCGGCGCGGGGCCTCTACGAGCAGTACTTC.

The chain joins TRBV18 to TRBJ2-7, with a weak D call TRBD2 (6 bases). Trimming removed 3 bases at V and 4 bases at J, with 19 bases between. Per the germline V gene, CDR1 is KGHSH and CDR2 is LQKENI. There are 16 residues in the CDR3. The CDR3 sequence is CASSPTSAGTRYEQYF. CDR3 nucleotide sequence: TGTGCCAGCTCACCGACCTCGGCGGGAACCCGATACGAGCAGTACTTC. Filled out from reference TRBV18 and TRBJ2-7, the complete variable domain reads NAGVMQNPRHLVRRRGQEARLRCSPMKGHSHVYWYRQLPEEGLKFMVYLQKENIIDESGMPKERFSAEFPKEGPSILRIQQVVRGDSAAYFCASSPTSAGTRYEQYFGPGTRLTVT.